A single sample gave rise to the 23 T cell receptor beta chains below, sequenced in a study of technical replicates of blood from a few donors. Sequencing used immunoSEQ multiplex PCR; TCRdb keeps in-frame clones, though not all of them. The sample records 60,000 to 75,000 clones, around 87% being singletons. The specimen sequenced was PBMCs. The receptors come from a human donor in good health. Some clones in this sample may be carry-over from other donors' samples.

The J gene is TRBJ1-2, the V gene TRBV10-3, with 7 nucleotides matching TRBD1. The CDR3 has 15 residues. The germline V gene encodes CDR1 ENHRY and CDR2 SYGVKD. V was clipped by 4 bases and J by 1 base; unmatched bases: 6. The CDR3 spells CAISGRDSLNYGYTF. The CDR3 nucleotides read TGTGCCATCAGTGGACGGGACAGCCTTAACTATGGCTACACCTTC.

The chain uses TRBV9 and TRBJ1-1; tentative D call: TRBD1 (5 bases). Trimming took off 0 bases at V and 3 bases at J, with 9 bases between the two ends. Germline CDR1 SGDLS, CDR2 YYNGEE. The CDR3 loop spans 14 amino acids. The CDR3 region is CASSVGGFDTEAFF. DNA for the CDR3: TGTGCCAGCAGCGTAGGGGGCTTCGACACTGAAGCTTTCTTT. Based on the CDR3 plus reference TRBV9 and TRBJ1-1, the full variable domain is DSGVTQTPKHLITATGQRVTLRCSPRSGDLSVYWYQQSLDQGLQFLIQYYNGEERAKGNILERFSAQQFPDLHSELNLSSLELGDSALYFCASSVGGFDTEAFFGQGTRLTVV.

The V call is TRBV6-5, the J call TRBJ2-5; TRBD1 might be the D (5 bases). V was shortened by 6 bases and J by 3 bases, with 17 bases between the two germline ends. This CDR3 contains 15 residues. From germline, CDR1 is MNHEY and CDR2 SVGAGI. Written as DNA, the CDR3 is TGTGCCAGCAGCCAAGGGGTCCTGAGTGAAGAGACCCAGTACTTC. Encoded protein: CASSQGVLSEETQYF.

This chain connects TRBV9 to TRBJ2-1; unclear D gene. This CDR3 spans 16 amino acids. Germline CDR1 is SGDLS and CDR2 is YYNGEE. The V gene lost 0 bases and the J gene lost 4 bases, with 14 bases spanning the gap. The CDR3 loop reads CASSVAISYPYNEQFF. The CDR3 region has the DNA TGTGCCAGCAGCGTAGCAATTAGCTACCCATACAATGAGCAGTTCTTC.

This chain joins TRBV6-5 and TRBJ2-7, with TRBD2 identical over 8 bases. V trimming: 6 bases; J trimming: 3 bases; junction bases outside the gene matches: 4. Looked up from germline, CDR1 is MNHEY and CDR2 is SVGAGI. The length of the CDR3 is 13 residues. CDR3 loop: CASSPRGGYEQYF. The CDR3 region has the DNA TGTGCCAGCAGCCCCCGGGGGGGCTACGAGCAGTACTTC.

The chain is built from TRBV7-3 and TRBJ2-5; perhaps TRBD1 as D (6 bases). There are 14 residues in the CDR3. The V gene lost 5 bases and the J gene lost 2 bases, with 12 bases spanning the gap. Germline loops: CDR1 SGHTA, CDR2 FQGTGA. The CDR3 sequence: CASSIRDKQETQYF. CDR3 bases: TGTGCCAGCAGCATCCGGGACAAGCAAGAGACCCAGTACTTC.

The chain employs TRBV6-1 and TRBJ1-1; weak D call: TRBD1 (5 bases). Per the germline V gene, CDR1 is MNHNS and CDR2 is SASEGT. The CDR3 extends over 14 amino acids. With 5 bases removed from V and 1 base from J, the gap between germline ends came to 11 bases. CDR3: CASSPDRRNTEAFF. CDR3 coding DNA: TGTGCCAGCAGTCCAGACAGACGGAACACTGAAGCTTTCTTT.

V usage is TRBV7-2 and J usage is TRBJ1-2; no clear D gene. The V end lost 1 base, the J end lost 6 bases, and 18 bases lay between the germline ends. The CDR3 runs 16 residues. From germline, CDR1 is SGHTA and CDR2 FQGNSA. This chain's CDR3 is CASSLGRVGGPDGYTF. DNA for the CDR3: TGTGCCAGCAGCTTAGGGAGGGTGGGTGGACCAGATGGCTACACCTTC.

The chain joins TRBV5-4 to TRBJ2-3; 8 nucleotides align to TRBD2. V was pared by 4 bases and J by 4 bases, with 5 bases of the junction left unmatched. Germline CDR1 reads SGHNT; CDR2 reads YYREEE (reference sequence). The CDR3 consists of 14 residues. The CDR3 sequence is CASSRGGTADTQYF. The DNA for the CDR3 is TGTGCCAGCAGCCGGGGGGGTACAGCAGATACGCAGTATTTT.

The chain combines TRBV9 with TRBJ1-1, with 10 bases lining up with TRBD1. The CDR3 is 14 amino acids. Germline trimming cut 3 bases from V and 5 bases from J; bases unmatched to any gene: 4. The germline V gene encodes CDR1 SGDLS and CDR2 YYNGEE. The CDR3 coding sequence is TGTGCCAGCAGCGCCGGGACAGGGGTGACTGAAGCTTTCTTT. Its protein is CASSAGTGVTEAFF.

This chain connects TRBV9 to TRBJ1-4; 9 bases match TRBD1. This CDR3 region has 15 residues. The V segment lost 4 bases and the J segment 4 bases; nucleotides outside the gene matches: 5. CDR1 SGDLS and CDR2 YYNGEE come from the germline V gene. In DNA, the CDR3 is TGTGCCAGCAGCCAACAGGGGGCAGGTAATGAAAAACTGTTTTTT. This sequence encodes CASSQQGAGNEKLFF.

The chain recombines TRBV4-3 with TRBJ2-3, with 10 bases fitting TRBD2. The CDR3 totals 15 residues. The V gene end was trimmed by 4 bases and the J gene end by 3 bases; junction bases not matched to a gene: 4. Germline CDR1 LGHNA, CDR2 YSLEER. The CDR3 bases are TGCGCCAGCAGCCGCCAACTAGCGGGAACAGATACGCAGTATTTT. The encoded protein is CASSRQLAGTDTQYF.

The table lists this clone with a few counts. The rearrangement joins TRBV19 to TRBJ2-1, with 11 bases matching TRBD2. This CDR3 is 19 amino acids long. Germline lookup yields CDR1 LNHDA and CDR2 SQIVND (reference sequence). V dropped 10 bases and J dropped 3; count of bases not matched to a gene: 20. The CDR3 DNA follows: TGTGCCACCTCCCTCGGACATTCGGAACTAGCGGGAGTCTACAATGAGCAGTTCTTC. Protein sequence: CATSLGHSELAGVYNEQFF. Full variable domain (outside the CDR3, taken from reference TRBV19 and TRBJ2-1): DGGITQSPKYLFRKEGQNVTLSCEQNLNHDAMYWYRQDPGQGLRLIYYSQIVNDFQKGDIAEGYSVSREKKESFPLTVTSAQKNPTAFYLCATSLGHSELAGVYNEQFFGPGTRLTVL.

The chain combines TRBV4-1 with TRBJ2-1; D is perhaps TRBD2 (6 bases). The CDR3 length is 16 residues. V dropped 3 bases and J dropped 4 bases, with 16 bases sitting between them. Germline CDR1 is MGHRA and CDR2 is YSYEKL. CDR3 protein: CASSHHGRGMYNEQFF. In DNA, the CDR3 is TGCGCCAGCAGCCATCATGGTCGGGGGATGTACAATGAGCAGTTCTTC.

The chain joins TRBV11-2 to TRBJ2-1, with D possibly TRBD2 on 6 matching bases. Germline CDR1 is SGHAT and CDR2 is FQNNGV. V was shortened by 5 bases and J by 8 bases, with 13 bases between the two germline ends. There are 13 residues in the CDR3. Written as DNA, the CDR3 is TGTGCCAGCAGCCCTACGGGAGTCCATGAGCAGTTCTTC. Translating it yields CASSPTGVHEQFF. Drawing the rest from reference TRBV11-2 and TRBJ2-1, the complete variable domain is EAGVAQSPRYKIIEKRQSVAFWCNPISGHATLYWYQQILGQGPKLLIQFQNNGVVDDSQLPKDRFSAERLKGVDSTLKIQPAKLEDSAVYLCASSPTGVHEQFFGPGTRLTVL.

This rearrangement joins TRBV27 to TRBJ2-1; D is possibly TRBD2 (5 bases). CDR1 is MNHEY, CDR2 SMNVEV, per germline (reference sequence). V lost 0 bases and J lost 3, with 12 bases in between. The CDR3 is 16 amino acids. The chain's CDR3 is CASSLSRSGFYNEQFF. The CDR3 DNA reads as TGTGCCAGCAGTTTATCGAGAAGCGGATTCTACAATGAGCAGTTCTTC.

In this sample, this clone turned up once. The chain is built from TRBV9 and TRBJ2-3; 10 bases agree with TRBD2. CDR1 is SGDLS, CDR2 YYNGEE, per germline. V lost 0 bases, J lost 4 bases, and 2 bases stayed unmatched. This CDR3 region has 15 residues. CDR3 in amino acids: CASSVAGTSADTQYF. The DNA of the CDR3 is TGTGCCAGCAGCGTAGCGGGGACTAGCGCAGATACGCAGTATTTT. Combining the CDR3 with reference TRBV9 and TRBJ2-3 gives the whole variable domain DSGVTQTPKHLITATGQRVTLRCSPRSGDLSVYWYQQSLDQGLQFLIQYYNGEERAKGNILERFSAQQFPDLHSELNLSSLELGDSALYFCASSVAGTSADTQYFGPGTRLTVL.

The genes are TRBV5-4 and TRBJ1-5; D possibly corresponds to TRBD1 (5 bases). The CDR3 has 14 amino acids. CDR1 is SGHNT and CDR2 is YYREEE in the germline V gene (reference sequence). V was trimmed by 4 bases and J by 4 bases, leaving 12 bases between them. The CDR3 DNA is TGTGCCAGCAGCCTCGCAGGGACTAATCAGCCCCAGCATTTT. As protein: CASSLAGTNQPQHF.

The CDR3 DNA reads TGCGCCAGCAGCCCCGGACAGGGGGCCTACGAGCAGTACTTC. It encodes CASSPGQGAYEQYF. The chain carries TRBV4-1 and TRBJ2-7; 10 nucleotides agree with TRBD1. The V gene end was trimmed by 4 bases and the J gene end by 2 bases; junction bases not matched to a gene: 2. This CDR3 spans 14 amino acids. Germline assignment: CDR1 MGHRA and CDR2 YSYEKL.

The chain has TRBV6-1 and TRBJ1-2, with TRBD1 as a possible D gene (5 bases). CDR3 length: 14 amino acids. Germline assignment: CDR1 MNHNS and CDR2 SASEGT. The ends were cut back, 0 bases at V and 4 bases at J, with 9 bases in the middle. The CDR3 DNA sequence: TGTGCCAGCAGTGAAGCGGGACTGTCCTATGGCTACACCTTC. As protein: CASSEAGLSYGYTF.

The V call is TRBV7-2, the J call TRBJ1-6, with D possibly TRBD1 on 6 matching bases. The CDR3 contains 15 residues. The germline V gene has CDR1 SGHTA and CDR2 FQGNSA. V was clipped by 5 bases and J by 7 bases, with 15 bases between them. Written as DNA, the CDR3 is TGTGCCAGCAGCGCACAGGGAAATGGCAATTCACCCCTCCACTTT. This gives the protein CASSAQGNGNSPLHF.

This clone was counted between two and nine times. This chain links TRBV12-5 with TRBJ1-1; D ambiguous. The CDR3 runs 11 residues. Trimming took off 0 bases at V and 11 bases at J, with 7 bases between the two ends. Per germline, CDR1 LGHNT and CDR2 FRNRAP. The CDR3 bases are TGTGCTAGTGGTTTGGTCCGACTTGCTTTCTTT. Protein product: CASGLVRLAFF.

The chain recombines TRBV5-3 with TRBJ2-5, with 9 nucleotides matching TRBD1. TRBV5-3 is identified as an open reading frame with a role that is uncertain. CDR3 length: 15 residues. V trimming: 6 bases; J trimming: 5 bases; junction bases outside the gene matches: 11. The CDR3 region is CARKNRDRALETQYF. In nucleotides, the CDR3 is TGTGCCAGAAAAAACCGGGACAGGGCCTTGGAGACCCAGTACTTC.